The rows below give T cell receptor beta chains drawn from one sample of a study of human T cells and chemical hapten exposure. A single record per CDR3 protein comes from TCRdb applying MiXCR to the RACE reads. The sample holds 100,000 to 150,000 distinct CDR3 sequences, around 8.2% seen once. The sample was whole blood. Source of these receptors: a male donor in good health. Some clones in this sample may be carry-over from other donors' samples. Both conserved end residues are part of each CDR3. A D gene is named only where the DNA matches it firmly. Size values are once, few and many counts, or a class for expanded clones, and some rows have none.

length	size	J	D	V	CDR3	DNA
12	-	TRBJ2-2	-	TRBV27	CASSIRTGELFF	TGTGCCAGCAGTATTAGGACCGGGGAGCTGTTTTTT
14	-	TRBJ2-7	-	TRBV9	CASSVKTEPYEQYF	TGTGCCAGCAGCGTAAAAACAGAACCTTACGAGCAGTACTTC
15	-	TRBJ2-2	TRBD1	TRBV6-5	CASSRAGTDTGELFF	TGTGCCAGCAGTAGAGCCGGGACAGACACCGGGGAGCTGTTTTTT
15	few	TRBJ2-2	-	TRBV9	CASSERAANTGELFF	TGTGCCAGCAGCGAGCGAGCCGCGAACACCGGGGAGCTGTTTTTT
15	-	TRBJ2-1	TRBD2	TRBV28	CASSFSGRALNEQFF	TGTGCCAGCAGTTTTAGCGGGAGGGCCTTGAATGAGCAGTTCTTC
14	many	TRBJ2-3	-	TRBV20-1	CSASPGGKTDTQYF	TGCAGTGCTAGTCCTGGGGGGAAAACAGATACGCAGTATTTT
18	-	TRBJ2-6	TRBD1	TRBV6-5	CASSPGTADLSGANVLTF	TGTGCCAGCAGTCCCGGGACAGCGGATTTGTCTGGGGCCAACGTCCTGACTTTC
14	few	TRBJ2-5	TRBD1	TRBV20-1	CSAEPDRMQETQYF	TGCAGTGCGGAGCCGGACAGGATGCAAGAGACCCAGTACTTC
14	-	TRBJ2-7	-	TRBV14	CASSQEGKGYEQYF	TGTGCCAGCAGCCAAGAAGGAAAGGGCTACGAGCAGTACTTC
13	few	TRBJ2-7	TRBD2	TRBV29-1	CSVVGLLAGEQYF	TGCAGCGTTGTCGGTTTATTAGCGGGCGAGCAGTACTTC
11	-	TRBJ2-1	-	TRBV2	CASKGGNEQFF	TGTGCCAGCAAGGGGGGAAATGAGCAGTTCTTC
21	many	TRBJ2-2	TRBD1	TRBV18	CASSLMDRTHRTLLNTGELFF	TGTGCCAGCTCACTGATGGACAGGACTCACCGGACTCTACTCAACACCGGGGAGCTGTTTTTT
16	few	TRBJ2-2	TRBD2	TRBV29-1	CSVVWAGGPVDGELFF	TGCAGCGTTGTTTGGGCGGGAGGGCCTGTGGACGGGGAGCTGTTTTTT
15	many	TRBJ2-7	TRBD1	TRBV7-9	CASSLGDRGLYEQYF	TGTGCCAGCAGCTTAGGGGACAGGGGGCTTTACGAGCAGTACTTC
11	-	TRBJ1-1	-	TRBV29-1	CSVDWNTEAFF	TGCAGCGTTGACTGGAACACTGAAGCTTTCTTT
16	few	TRBJ2-1	TRBD1	TRBV10-3	CAISHPGQGSLNEQFF	TGTGCCATCAGCCACCCGGGACAGGGGTCACTCAATGAGCAGTTCTTC
13	many	TRBJ2-7	TRBD1	TRBV29-1	CSVKTGAGHEQYF	TGCAGCGTCAAGACAGGGGCGGGACACGAGCAGTACTTC
13	many	TRBJ1-6	-	TRBV6-4	CASSPGWDSPLHF	TGTGCCAGCAGTCCGGGTTGGGATTCACCCCTCCACTTT
11	-	TRBJ1-1	-	TRBV29-1	CSAGDITEAFF	TGCAGCGCCGGGGACATTACTGAAGCTTTCTTT
11	few	TRBJ1-3	-	TRBV7-9	CASSLRNTIYF	TGTGCCAGCAGCCTGCGAAACACCATATATTTT
15	few	TRBJ2-2	TRBD1	TRBV6-2/TRBV6-3	CASGRDSASSGELFF	TGTGCCAGCGGACGGGACAGCGCTTCTTCCGGGGAGCTGTTTTTT
16	-	TRBJ2-1	TRBD2	TRBV7-2	CASSWLSGGAYNEQFF	TGTGCCAGCAGCTGGTTAAGCGGGGGGGCTTACAATGAGCAGTTCTTC
14	many	TRBJ1-3	-	TRBV7-2	CASSLASSGNTIYF	TGTGCCAGCAGCTTAGCTTCCTCTGGAAACACCATATATTTT
16	few	TRBJ2-3	-	TRBV7-9	CASSRYRELSTDTQYF	TGTGCCAGCAGCCGTTACCGGGAGCTTAGCACAGATACGCAGTATTTT
13	few	TRBJ1-6	TRBD1	TRBV12-3/TRBV12-4	CASSRTGNSPLHF	TGTGCCAGCAGTCGGACAGGGAATTCACCCCTCCACTTT
17	few	TRBJ2-5	-	TRBV12-3/TRBV12-4	CASSLFGTALNEETQYF	TGTGCCAGCAGTTTATTCGGGACGGCACTCAATGAAGAGACCCAGTACTTC
15	few	TRBJ2-3	-	TRBV4-1	CASSQDMRAPDTQYF	TGCGCCAGCAGCCAAGATATGAGGGCCCCAGATACGCAGTATTTT
21	-	TRBJ2-3	TRBD2	TRBV7-8	CASSLDPGTSGERRGTDTQYF	TGTGCCAGCAGCTTAGATCCAGGGACTAGCGGGGAGCGCAGGGGCACAGATACGCAGTATTTT
12	-	TRBJ2-7	-	TRBV12-3/TRBV12-4	CASSLNLAEQYF	TGTGCCAGCAGTCTAAACCTTGCCGAGCAGTACTTC
12	-	TRBJ2-7	-	TRBV27	CASSSHSYEQYF	TGTGCCAGCAGTTCTCATTCATACGAGCAGTACTTC
16	-	TRBJ2-5	TRBD2	TRBV11-2	CASSLTTSGAQETQYF	TGTGCCAGCAGCCTCACGACTAGCGGGGCACAAGAGACCCAGTACTTC
15	few	TRBJ2-3	TRBD2	TRBV5-4	CASSLERESTDTQYF	TGTGCCAGCAGCTTGGAGCGGGAGTCCACAGATACGCAGTATTTT
17	many	TRBJ2-7	TRBD2	TRBV20-1	CSAGSPGTSGGAYEQYF	TGCAGTGCTGGCAGTCCCGGGACTAGCGGGGGGGCCTACGAGCAGTACTTC
15	many	TRBJ2-2	-	TRBV29-1	CSVVRLPYYTGELFF	TGCAGCGTTGTCCGGCTCCCGTACTACACCGGGGAGCTGTTTTTT